These 26 T cell receptor beta chains came from one sample sequenced in a study of early T cells in non-severe SARS-CoV-2 infection. TCRdb fed the 5' RACE reads into MiXCR, producing one record per CDR3 protein. The sample includes tens of thousands of distinct CDR3 sequences, approximately 13% of them seen just once. Sequenced material: whole blood, taken at baseline. Receptors were obtained from an adult who was a healthcare worker with PCR-confirmed SARS-CoV-2 infection or an uninfected control (not recorded which).

This clonotype was recorded at least ten times. The J gene is TRBJ2-2, the V gene TRBV7-9; D is possibly TRBD1 (5 bases). Germline values: CDR1 SEHNR, CDR2 FQNEAQ (reference sequence). CDR3 size: 13 residues. The V end lost 1 base, the J end lost 5 bases, and 5 bases lay between the germline ends. CDR3 coding DNA: TGTGCCAGCAGCTTAGAGGGGACCGGGGAGCTGTTTTTT. This codes for CASSLEGTGELFF. Full variable domain (missing parts from reference TRBV7-9 and TRBJ2-2): DTGVSQNPRHKITKRGQNVTFRCDPISEHNRLYWYRQTLGQGPEFLTYFQNEAQLEKSRLLSDRFSAERPKGSFSTLEIQRTEQGDSAMYLCASSLEGTGELFFGEGSRLTVL.

V and J are TRBV19 and TRBJ2-1; 9 nucleotides line up with TRBD2. This CDR3 spans 15 amino acids. From germline, CDR1 is LNHDA and CDR2 SQIVND (reference sequence). V was pared by 8 bases and J by 3 bases, with 8 bases of the junction left unmatched. The CDR3 nucleotides read TGTGCCAGTGACGGCGGGCGGGGGGGCTACAATGAGCAGTTCTTC. This translates into CASDGGRGGYNEQFF.

The chain is built from TRBV6-5 and TRBJ1-2, with a tentative D call TRBD1 (5 bases). The CDR3 sequence is 15 residues long. V dropped 6 bases and J dropped 2 bases, with 16 bases sitting between them. In germline, CDR1 is MNHEY, CDR2 SVGAGI. The DNA of the CDR3 is TGTGCCAGCAGGCTGCTCGGGGACGGAAACTATGGCTACACCTTC. Residues: CASRLLGDGNYGYTF.

This rearrangement joins TRBV28 to TRBJ2-4; D ambiguous. The CDR3 consists of 17 residues. Germline V gene lookup returns CDR1 MDHEN and CDR2 SYDVKM. Trimming pared 3 bases from V and 0 bases from J, leaving 15 bases between. CDR3 sequence reads: CASSLSGKRTAKNIQYF. In DNA, the CDR3 is TGTGCCAGCAGTTTGTCTGGGAAACGCACAGCCAAAAACATTCAGTACTTC.

This clonotype showed up just a few times. This chain joins TRBV28 and TRBJ2-7, with 8 bases identical to TRBD1. The CDR3 totals 18 residues. CDR1 and CDR2 (germline): MDHEN, SYDVKM. V shed 6 bases, J shed 1 base, and the junction held 17 bases outside the gene matches. This CDR3 reads CASSLLGDRGGFSYEQYF. DNA of the CDR3: TGTGCCAGCAGCCTCCTGGGCGACAGGGGAGGATTTTCCTACGAGCAGTACTTC.

The chain combines TRBV20-1 with TRBJ2-5; 8 bases map to TRBD2. The CDR3 is made up of 15 amino acids. Germline V lookup: CDR1 DFQATT, CDR2 SNEGSKA (reference sequence). Trimming took 0 bases from V and 5 from J; bases not matched to a gene: 8. CDR3 sequence reads: CSARDGDREGETQYF. The CDR3 region has the DNA TGCAGTGCTAGAGATGGGGACCGGGAGGGGGAGACCCAGTACTTC.

The chain links TRBV6-2 or TRBV6-3 to TRBJ2-7; D ambiguous. CDR3 length: 12 residues. The V gene lost 6 bases and the J gene lost 0 bases, with 6 bases spanning the gap. Germline V gene data show CDR1 as MNHEY and CDR2 as SVGEGT. CDR3 DNA: TGTGCCAGCAGCCAGAGCTCCTACGAGCAGTACTTC. It encodes CASSQSSYEQYF.

This clonotype showed up just once. The gene calls are TRBV4-2 and TRBJ2-1; D remains unclear. The CDR3 is 13 residues long. V shed 0 bases and J shed 7 bases, with 7 bases lying between them. Germline CDR1 LGHNA, CDR2 YNFKEQ. CDR3 amino acids: CASSQDWANEQFF. The CDR3 coding sequence is TGTGCCAGCAGCCAAGATTGGGCAAATGAGCAGTTCTTC.

This clonotype was counted between two and nine times. The chain couples TRBV20-1 to TRBJ1-4; D remains unclear. V lost 1 base to trimming and J lost 6 bases, with 12 bases between them. From germline, CDR1 is DFQATT and CDR2 SNEGSKA (reference sequence). CDR3 length: 14 residues. The CDR3: CSARGATAYEKLFF. For the CDR3, the DNA is TGCAGTGCTAGAGGCGCGACCGCTTATGAAAAACTGTTTTTT.

The table lists this clonotype with many counts. The chain joins TRBV9 to TRBJ2-1, with 7 nucleotides matching TRBD1. J was trimmed by 12 bases and V by 4 bases; bases with no gene match: 7. The germline gives CDR1 SGDLS, CDR2 YYNGEE. The CDR3 extends over 12 amino acids. CDR3 loop: CASSPGQPLQFF. The CDR3 coding sequence is TGTGCCAGCAGCCCGGGACAGCCTCTGCAGTTCTTC.

This clonotype occurred many times. The V call is TRBV9, the J call TRBJ1-6; D not certain. Germline assignment: CDR1 SGDLS and CDR2 YYNGEE. CDR3 length: 15 residues. The V and J ends lost 0 bases and 5 bases respectively, with 9 bases between them. CDR3 DNA: TGTGCCAGCAGCGTAGAACCGGCTAATAATTCACCCCTCCACTTT. This gives the protein CASSVEPANNSPLHF.

This clonotype occurred many times. The chain uses TRBV2 and TRBJ1-5; no clear D. Germline lookup yields CDR1 SNHLY and CDR2 FYNNEI. V shed 4 bases and J shed 3 bases, with 10 bases lying between them. This CDR3 spans 14 amino acids. This chain's CDR3 is CASSVGQLNQPQHF. The CDR3 DNA is TGTGCCAGCAGTGTTGGGCAGCTCAATCAGCCCCAGCATTTT.

This rearrangement joins TRBV7-9 to TRBJ2-2, with 14 bases matching TRBD2. This CDR3 is 15 amino acids long. V lost 5 bases, J lost 7 bases, and 3 bases stayed unmatched. The germline V gene encodes CDR1 SEHNR and CDR2 FQNEAQ (reference sequence). CDR3 bases: TGTGCCAGCAGCCTGGGACTAGCGGGGGTCGGGGAGCTGTTTTTT. Translating gives CASSLGLAGVGELFF.

This clonotype appeared a few times. The chain has TRBV6-1 and TRBJ2-3; maybe TRBD1 (6 bases). CDR1 and CDR2 from the germline V gene are MNHNS and SASEGT. The CDR3 is made up of 14 amino acids. V was trimmed by 7 bases and J by 0 bases, leaving 11 bases between them. CDR3 bases: TGTGCCAGCACCCGGGACACAAGCACAGATACGCAGTATTTT. This gives the protein CASTRDTSTDTQYF.

The chain uses TRBV11-2 and TRBJ2-2; 7 bases fit TRBD1. The CDR3 length is 17 residues. V dropped 6 bases and J dropped 0; count of bases not matched to a gene: 10. Germline CDR1 reads SGHAT; CDR2 reads FQNNGV. The chain's CDR3 is CASRSPPGTANTGELFF. The CDR3 DNA sequence: TGTGCCAGCAGATCACCTCCCGGGACAGCGAACACCGGGGAGCTGTTTTTT.

The V gene is TRBV20-1, the J gene TRBJ2-6; unclear D gene. CDR3 length: 14 amino acids. V was trimmed by 5 bases and J by 0 bases, leaving 8 bases between them. CDR1 is DFQATT and CDR2 is SNEGSKA in the germline V gene (reference sequence). DNA of the CDR3: TGCAGTGCTGTCAGGCTCTCTGGGGCCAACGTCCTGACTTTC. The encoded protein is CSAVRLSGANVLTF.

This clonotype was seen more than once but under ten times. The chain carries TRBV28 and TRBJ2-2; 9 bases fit TRBD2. Germline CDR1 MDHEN, CDR2 SYDVKM. The CDR3 totals 14 residues. V dropped 8 bases and J dropped 1; count of bases not matched to a gene: 2. CDR3 nucleotide sequence: TGTGCCAGCCTTAGCGGGGGGAACACCGGGGAGCTGTTTTTT. Encoded protein: CASLSGGNTGELFF.

V gene TRBV28 combines with J gene TRBJ2-3; the D gene is possibly TRBD2 (5 bases). The V gene's germline CDR1 is MDHEN and CDR2 SYDVKM. The CDR3 is made up of 16 amino acids. V lost 7 bases, J lost 0 bases, and 17 bases lay in between. The CDR3 sequence is CASTLASMKSTDTQYF. CDR3 bases: TGTGCCAGCACCCTCGCTAGCATGAAAAGCACAGATACGCAGTATTTT.

This chain uses TRBV2 with TRBJ1-3, with D perhaps TRBD1 (5 bases). The V end was cut by 6 bases, the J end by 0 bases, with 15 bases between. The CDR3 has 16 amino acids. Germline assignment: CDR1 SNHLY and CDR2 FYNNEI. CDR3 DNA: TGTGCCAGCAGACCCGGGGCGGCCGCCTCTGGAAACACCATATATTTT. This encodes CASRPGAAASGNTIYF.

This clonotype was detected many times. The rearrangement joins TRBV28 to TRBJ2-7; D perhaps matches TRBD2 (7 bases). The CDR3 has 12 residues. Germline CDR1 is MDHEN and CDR2 is SYDVKM. Trimming left V 8 bases short and J 2 bases short, with 10 bases between. The CDR3 DNA is TGTGCCAGCGGGGGGGCCCCCTACGAGCAGTACTTC. Its protein is CASGGAPYEQYF. Using reference TRBV28 and TRBJ2-7 for the parts outside the CDR3, the full variable domain is DVKVTQSSRYLVKRTGEKVFLECVQDMDHENMFWYRQDPGLGLRLIYFSYDVKMKEKGDIPEGYSVSREKKERFSLILESASTNQTSMYLCASGGAPYEQYFGPGTRLTVT.

There are many counts of this clonotype. This rearrangement joins TRBV3-1 to TRBJ2-2; tentative D call: TRBD2 (5 bases). Trimming took off 4 bases at V and 4 bases at J, with 16 bases between the two ends. CDR1 is LGHDT and CDR2 is YNNKEL in the germline V gene (reference sequence). The CDR3 covers 16 residues. The CDR3 region is CASSRFGNAGTGELFF. The CDR3 region has the DNA TGTGCCAGCAGCCGCTTCGGGAACGCGGGCACCGGGGAGCTGTTTTTT.

This sequence joins TRBV11-2 and TRBJ2-5; TRBD2 agrees at 7 bases. The germline V gene has CDR1 SGHAT and CDR2 FQNNGV. The CDR3 length is 13 residues. Losses at the gene ends were 5 bases for V and 9 bases for J; bases not matched to a gene: 9. The CDR3 DNA is TGTGCCAGCAGCACGGACACTAGCGTAGCCCAGTACTTC. Residues: CASSTDTSVAQYF. Based on the CDR3 plus reference TRBV11-2 and TRBJ2-5, the full variable domain is EAGVAQSPRYKIIEKRQSVAFWCNPISGHATLYWYQQILGQGPKLLIQFQNNGVVDDSQLPKDRFSAERLKGVDSTLKIQPAKLEDSAVYLCASSTDTSVAQYFGPGTRLLVL.

The sample holds a few counts of this clonotype. The V and J genes are TRBV20-1 and TRBJ2-1, with D perhaps TRBD2 (7 bases). From germline, CDR1 is DFQATT and CDR2 SNEGSKA (reference sequence). The CDR3 runs 13 residues. V was clipped by 2 bases and J by 6 bases, with 11 bases between them. CDR3 sequence (DNA): TGCAGTGCTAGAAGTGGGGGGGCCAATGAGCAGTTCTTC. It specifies CSARSGGANEQFF.

The chain joins TRBV5-1 to TRBJ2-7, with TRBD2 as a possible D gene (5 bases). Germline lookup yields CDR1 SGHRS and CDR2 YFSETQ. CDR3 length equals 13 residues. The V end lost 4 bases, the J end lost 3 bases, and 11 bases lay between the germline ends. CDR3: CASSRGRGYEQYF. The DNA of the CDR3 is TGCGCCAGCAGCCGTGGTCGGGGCTACGAGCAGTACTTC.

This clonotype showed up many times. CDR3 residues: CASSLSSDTQYF. The CDR3 bases are TGCGCCAGCAGCTTGTCGTCAGATACGCAGTATTTT. The gene calls are TRBV5-1 and TRBJ2-3; D unresolved. Trimming left V 1 base short and J 4 bases short, with 4 bases between. The CDR3 consists of 12 residues. CDR1 and CDR2 from the germline V gene are SGHRS and YFSETQ.

This clonotype was seen a handful of times. V and J are TRBV6-6 and TRBJ2-1; D is possibly TRBD2 (6 bases). The V gene lost 5 bases and the J gene lost 7 bases, with 12 bases spanning the gap. The CDR3 covers 13 residues. The germline V gene encodes CDR1 MNHNY and CDR2 SVGAGI (reference sequence). This CDR3 is CASSPGLRNEQFF. In DNA form, the CDR3 reads TGTGCCAGCAGTCCGGGACTTAGGAATGAGCAGTTCTTC.